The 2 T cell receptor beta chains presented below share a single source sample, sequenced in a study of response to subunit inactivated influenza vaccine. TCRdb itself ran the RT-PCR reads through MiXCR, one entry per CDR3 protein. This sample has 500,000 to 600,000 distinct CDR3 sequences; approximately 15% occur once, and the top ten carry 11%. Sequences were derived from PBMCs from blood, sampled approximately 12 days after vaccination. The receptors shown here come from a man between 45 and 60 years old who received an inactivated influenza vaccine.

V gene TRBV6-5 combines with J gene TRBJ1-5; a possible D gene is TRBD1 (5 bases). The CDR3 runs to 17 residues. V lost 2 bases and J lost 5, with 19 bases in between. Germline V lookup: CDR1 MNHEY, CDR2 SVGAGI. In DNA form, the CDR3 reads TGTGCCAGCAGTTACCGGGGCCTGTCCCGTCGGGATCAGCCCCAGCATTTT. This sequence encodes CASSYRGLSRRDQPQHF.

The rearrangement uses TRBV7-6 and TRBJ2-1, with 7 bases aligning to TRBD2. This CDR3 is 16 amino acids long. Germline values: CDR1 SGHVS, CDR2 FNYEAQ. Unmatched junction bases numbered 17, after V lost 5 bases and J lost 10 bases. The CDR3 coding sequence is TGTGCCAGCAGCCTAAGTGGTGCGGGAGCCCCCCACGAGCAGTTCTTC. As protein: CASSLSGAGAPHEQFF. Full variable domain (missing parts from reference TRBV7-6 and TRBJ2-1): GAGVSQSPRYKVTKRGQDVALRCDPISGHVSLYWYRQALGQGPEFLTYFNYEAQQDKSGLPNDRFSAERPEGSISTLTIQRTEQRDSAMYRCASSLSGAGAPHEQFFGPGTRLTVL.